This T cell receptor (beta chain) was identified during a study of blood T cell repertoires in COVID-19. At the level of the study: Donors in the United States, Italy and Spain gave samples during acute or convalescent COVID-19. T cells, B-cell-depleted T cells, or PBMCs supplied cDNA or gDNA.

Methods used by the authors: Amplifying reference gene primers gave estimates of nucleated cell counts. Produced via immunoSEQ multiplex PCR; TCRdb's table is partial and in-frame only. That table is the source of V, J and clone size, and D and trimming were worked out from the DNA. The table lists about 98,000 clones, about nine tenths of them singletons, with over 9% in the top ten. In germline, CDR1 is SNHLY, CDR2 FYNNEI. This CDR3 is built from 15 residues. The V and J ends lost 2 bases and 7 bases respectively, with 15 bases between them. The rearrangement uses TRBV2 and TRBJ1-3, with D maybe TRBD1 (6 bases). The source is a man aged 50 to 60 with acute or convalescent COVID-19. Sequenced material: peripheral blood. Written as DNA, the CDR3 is TGTGCCAGCAGTGAACAGCCTCCAACAGGGAACACCATATATTTT. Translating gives CASSEQPPTGNTIYF. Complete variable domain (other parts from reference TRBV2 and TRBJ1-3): EPEVTQTPSHQVTQMGQEVILRCVPISNHLYFYWYRQILGQKVEFLVSFYNNEISEKSEIFDDQFSVERPDGSNFTLKIRSTKLEDSAMYFCASSEQPPTGNTIYFGEGSWLTVV.